Shown below are 30 T cell receptor beta chains from a single sample sequenced in a study of blood T cell repertoires in COVID-19. Using immunoSEQ multiplex PCR, the repertoire was profiled, and TCRdb retains in-frame clones only, with some absent. Found here are more than 65,000 clones, approximately 88% of them singletons; the top ten hold about 5.3%. The specimen sequenced was peripheral blood. Every receptor here comes from a man aged 55 to 69 with acute or convalescent COVID-19.

The chain links TRBV30 to TRBJ2-1; weak D call: TRBD2 (7 bases). Per germline, CDR1 GTSNPN and CDR2 SVGIG (reference sequence). The CDR3 contains 14 residues. V lost 2 bases and J 11 bases, leaving 19 bases between the germline ends. CDR3 DNA sequence: TGTGCCTGGAGTACAGACCCCCGGGGGGCAAAGCAGTTCTTC. Residues: CAWSTDPRGAKQFF.

The J gene is TRBJ2-2, the V gene TRBV19; no firm D call. The CDR3 length is 16 residues. Trimming removed 7 bases from V and 2 bases from J, with 17 bases in between. Per germline, CDR1 LNHDA and CDR2 SQIVND (reference sequence). CDR3 protein: CASKGFGSPNTGELFF. DNA for the CDR3: TGTGCCAGTAAAGGCTTCGGGTCCCCAAACACCGGGGAGCTGTTTTTT.

This clone has a handful of counts. The V call is TRBV4-3, the J call TRBJ2-5, with 10 positions matching TRBD1. Trimming took 0 bases from V and 3 from J; bases not matched to a gene: 7. The CDR3 spans 17 residues. Per the germline V gene, CDR1 is LGHNA and CDR2 is YSLEER. CDR3 sequence reads: CASSQDGAGTGEETQYF. CDR3 coding DNA: TGCGCCAGCAGCCAAGATGGAGCCGGGACAGGGGAAGAGACCCAGTACTTC.

V usage is TRBV7-2 and J usage is TRBJ2-2; TRBD2 aligns across 9 bases. Losses at the gene ends were 5 bases for V and 4 bases for J; bases not matched to a gene: 8. CDR1 is SGHTA and CDR2 is FQGNSA in the germline V gene. The CDR3 consists of 16 residues. The chain's CDR3 is CASSRSGGPFTGELFF. DNA for the CDR3: TGTGCCAGCAGCCGTAGCGGGGGCCCATTCACCGGGGAGCTGTTTTTT. The variable domain in full, completed from reference TRBV7-2 and TRBJ2-2, reads GAGVSQSPSNKVTEKGKDVELRCDPISGHTALYWYRQSLGQGLEFLIYFQGNSAPDKSGLPSDRFSAERTGGSVSTLTIQRTQQEDSAVYLCASSRSGGPFTGELFFGEGSRLTVL.

This sequence joins TRBV9 and TRBJ2-2; TRBD1 agrees at 9 bases. Germline V CDR1 and CDR2: SGDLS, YYNGEE. The V segment lost 4 bases and the J segment 4 bases; nucleotides outside the gene matches: 5. CDR3 length: 15 residues. DNA for the CDR3: TGTGCCAGCAGCCGGACAGGGGCGCTCACCGGGGAGCTGTTTTTT. It yields the protein CASSRTGALTGELFF.

The chain uses TRBV18 and TRBJ1-5; 8 nucleotides align to TRBD1. V was pared by 3 bases and J by 2 bases, with 0 bases of the junction left unmatched. Germline loops: CDR1 KGHSH, CDR2 LQKENI. There are 14 residues in the CDR3. This CDR3 is CASSPGQGNQPQHF. The CDR3 bases are TGTGCCAGCTCACCGGGACAGGGCAATCAGCCCCAGCATTTT.

The chain combines TRBV6-5 with TRBJ1-2; no reliable D call. The CDR3 is 14 amino acids. Germline CDR1 MNHEY, CDR2 SVGAGI. V lost 2 bases, J lost 2 bases, and 9 bases lay in between. As DNA, the CDR3 is TGTGCCAGCAGTTACGCGACTTCAAACTATGGCTACACCTTC. It codes for CASSYATSNYGYTF.

The chain has TRBV11-2 and TRBJ1-3; D remains unclear. This CDR3 region has 18 residues. Germline V CDR1 and CDR2: SGHAT, FQNNGV. V was clipped by 5 bases and J by 1 base, with 21 bases between them. The CDR3 bases are TGTGCCAGCAGCCCACCGAATGAACTACTTCGGTCTGGAAACACCATATATTTT. This codes for CASSPPNELLRSGNTIYF.

The chain joins TRBV11-3 to TRBJ2-5; maybe TRBD1 (5 bases). The CDR3 is 13 residues long. CDR1 SGHNT and CDR2 YENEEA come from the germline V gene. Deletions cut 1 base from V and 4 bases from J, with 7 bases between. This chain's CDR3 is CASSLGQGETQYF. The DNA for the CDR3 is TGTGCCAGCAGCTTAGGGCAGGGAGAGACCCAGTACTTC.

This chain connects TRBV27 to TRBJ1-2, with D maybe TRBD1 (5 bases). The CDR3 is 19 amino acids. Trimming removed 3 bases from V and 4 bases from J, with 27 bases in between. CDR1 and CDR2 (germline): MNHEY, SMNVEV (reference sequence). CDR3 loop: CASSLRGATRDAAGYGYTF. CDR3 coding DNA: TGTGCCAGCAGTTTGCGGGGCGCGACACGCGACGCGGCGGGCTATGGCTACACCTTC.

The V and J genes are TRBV9 and TRBJ1-2; TRBD1 aligns across 8 bases. CDR1 is SGDLS and CDR2 is YYNGEE in the germline V gene. Losses at the gene ends were 3 bases for V and 7 bases for J; bases not matched to a gene: 8. This CDR3 is built from 14 residues. CDR3 in DNA: TGTGCCAGCAGCGGAAGGACAGGGTCCTTTGGCTACACCTTC. This encodes CASSGRTGSFGYTF.

V gene TRBV7-2 combines with J gene TRBJ1-1; 7 nucleotides align to TRBD1. The CDR3 is 15 amino acids. With 2 bases clipped from V and 1 base from J, the junction kept 4 bases outside the gene matches. Germline V gene sequence: CDR1 SGHTA, CDR2 FQGNSA. Here the CDR3 reads CASSLRQGRNTEAFF. CDR3 in DNA: TGTGCCAGCAGCTTAAGACAGGGTCGGAACACTGAAGCTTTCTTT.

The chain joins TRBV2 to TRBJ1-4; D possibly corresponds to TRBD1 (5 bases). This CDR3 region has 16 residues. In germline, CDR1 is SNHLY, CDR2 FYNNEI. V lost 3 bases and J 2 bases, leaving 13 bases between the germline ends. The CDR3 sequence is CASSDRGSVTNEKLFF. CDR3 nucleotide sequence: TGTGCCAGCAGTGATCGGGGGTCAGTGACTAATGAAAAACTGTTTTTT. Using reference TRBV2 and TRBJ1-4 for the parts outside the CDR3, the full variable domain is EPEVTQTPSHQVTQMGQEVILRCVPISNHLYFYWYRQILGQKVEFLVSFYNNEISEKSEIFDDQFSVERPDGSNFTLKIRSTKLEDSAMYFCASSDRGSVTNEKLFFGSGTQLSVL.

J is TRBJ1-5 and V is TRBV7-2; maybe TRBD1 (6 bases). The CDR3 totals 13 residues. The V end lost 4 bases, the J end lost 7 bases, and 11 bases lay between the germline ends. Germline CDR1 reads SGHTA; CDR2 reads FQGNSA. CDR3 region: CASSSGDWQPQHF. The DNA of the CDR3 is TGTGCCAGCAGCTCAGGGGATTGGCAGCCCCAGCATTTT.

This clone was recorded once. This CDR3 is CASSAHPDRVTEAFF. CDR3 bases: TGTGCCAGCAGCGCCCACCCGGACAGGGTCACTGAAGCTTTCTTT. The gene calls are TRBV9 and TRBJ1-1, with 8 bases aligning to TRBD1. The CDR3 consists of 15 residues. V shed 3 bases and J 4 bases; nucleotides not matched to a gene: 8. Germline V lookup: CDR1 SGDLS, CDR2 YYNGEE.

This rearrangement joins TRBV27 to TRBJ1-1, with D hard to call. This CDR3 is 14 amino acids long. Trimming removed 2 bases at V and 10 bases at J, with 17 bases between. Germline CDR1 MNHEY, CDR2 SMNVEV (reference sequence). For the CDR3, the DNA is TGTGCCAGCAGTTTAAAACCCGGGGAAGGGCGAGCTTTCTTT. Translated: CASSLKPGEGRAFF.

J is TRBJ2-2 and V is TRBV6-2 or TRBV6-3, with D unclear. Per germline, CDR1 MNHEY and CDR2 SVGEGT. The germline V and J ends were trimmed by 7 bases and 1 base, with 16 bases remaining between them. CDR3 length equals 16 residues. CDR3 sequence (DNA): TGTGCCAGCACCCCGGCTTTAAGACAGAACACCGGGGAGCTGTTTTTT. As protein: CASTPALRQNTGELFF.

The chain employs TRBV29-1 and TRBJ2-2; TRBD1 agrees at 10 bases. The CDR3 consists of 14 residues. Germline values: CDR1 SQVTM, CDR2 ANQGSEA. The junction had 4 bases not matched to a gene; V was cut back by 4 bases and J by 5 bases. The CDR3 spells CSVGDRGKTGELFF. CDR3 in DNA: TGCAGCGTTGGGGACAGGGGAAAGACCGGGGAGCTGTTTTTT.

The chain employs TRBV12-3 or TRBV12-4 and TRBJ1-2; D not certain. The CDR3 runs 11 residues. Trimming stripped 1 base from V and 8 bases from J, with 5 bases between. CDR3 region: CASSLGRGYTF. As DNA, the CDR3 is TGTGCCAGCAGTTTAGGGAGGGGCTACACCTTC.

The rearrangement uses TRBV21-1 and TRBJ1-5; the table's D call, TRBD1, has no DNA check behind it. TRBV21-1 is flagged as a pseudogene. The CDR3 sequence is 17 residues long. CDR3 nucleotide sequence: TGTGCCAGCAGCAAAACCACAGGGACAGGGGGCGATCAGCCCCAGCATTTT. Amino acid sequence: CASSKTTGTGGDQPQHF.

V is TRBV30 and J is TRBJ2-7; D may be TRBD1 (5 bases). V shed 0 bases and J shed 1 base, with 7 bases lying between them. Germline V gives CDR1 GTSNPN, CDR2 SVGIG (reference sequence). The CDR3 consists of 13 residues. DNA of the CDR3: TGTGCCTGGAGTGTATCAGGGTCCTACGAGCAGTACTTC. Residues: CAWSVSGSYEQYF. Complete variable domain (other parts from reference TRBV30 and TRBJ2-7): SQTIHQWPATLVQPVGSPLSLECTVEGTSNPNLYWYRQAAGRGLQLLFYSVGIGQISSEVPQNLSASRPQDRQFILSSKKLLLSDSGFYLCAWSVSGSYEQYFGPGTRLTVT.

This rearrangement joins TRBV4-3 to TRBJ1-5, with D possibly TRBD1 on 5 matching bases. The CDR3 extends over 15 amino acids. Trimming took off 0 bases at V and 6 bases at J, with 12 bases between the two ends. Per the germline V gene, CDR1 is LGHNA and CDR2 is YSLEER. As DNA, the CDR3 is TGCGCCAGCAGCCAAGATCGGGGGGAAGGTCAGCCCCAGCATTTT. Encoded protein: CASSQDRGEGQPQHF.

The CDR3 nucleotides are TGTGCCAGTAGGACAGGTCTGGCGCAGCCCCAGCATTTT. This codes for CASRTGLAQPQHF. The rearrangement links TRBV19 to TRBJ1-5; TRBD1 is a possible D gene (6 bases). V lost 6 bases and J lost 7, with 13 bases in between. CDR3 length equals 13 residues. Germline V CDR1 and CDR2: LNHDA, SQIVND (reference sequence).

This clone appeared once. The J gene is TRBJ1-1, the V gene TRBV19; 9 bases fit TRBD1. The trim removed 8 bases at V and 0 bases at J, leaving 7 bases unmatched. This CDR3 has 15 amino acids. The germline gives CDR1 LNHDA, CDR2 SQIVND (reference sequence). Here the CDR3 DNA reads TGTGCCAGTGTAACAGGGGGCGGGATGAACACTGAAGCTTTCTTT. It specifies CASVTGGGMNTEAFF.

This clone has just a few counts. V gene TRBV6-5 combines with J gene TRBJ1-2; 7 bases are a match to TRBD1. CDR3 length: 16 amino acids. The germline gives CDR1 MNHEY, CDR2 SVGAGI. V gave up 3 bases and J gave up 5 bases; unmatched junction bases: 12. The CDR3 sequence: CASSYGEDTRGYGYTF. CDR3 nucleotide sequence: TGTGCCAGCAGTTATGGGGAGGACACCAGGGGGTATGGCTACACCTTC.

V usage is TRBV15 and J usage is TRBJ2-3; D is perhaps TRBD2 (5 bases). CDR1 and CDR2 from the germline V gene are LNHNV and YYDKDF (reference sequence). Trimming cost V 5 bases and J 3 bases, with 12 bases left between them. The CDR3 contains 14 residues. The CDR3 here is CATSDYQLTDTQYF. The CDR3 region has the DNA TGTGCCACCAGCGACTACCAGCTAACAGATACGCAGTATTTT.

The rearrangement joins TRBV4-2 to TRBJ2-3, with a weak D call TRBD2 (6 bases). The CDR3 spans 16 residues. Trimming removed 0 bases at V and 2 bases at J, with 12 bases between. Germline V gene sequence: CDR1 LGHNA, CDR2 YNFKEQ. Here the CDR3 reads CASSQERRANTDTQYF. For the CDR3, the DNA is TGTGCCAGCAGCCAAGAGAGGAGGGCTAACACAGATACGCAGTATTTT.

The gene calls are TRBV5-1 and TRBJ2-7, with 13 bases lining up with TRBD2. The CDR3 length is 16 residues. With V trimmed by 3 bases and J by 1 base, 4 bases remained unmatched. Germline V gene sequence: CDR1 SGHRS, CDR2 YFSETQ. DNA for the CDR3: TGCGCCAGCAGCTCGACTAGCGGGGGGCTATCCTACGAGCAGTACTTC. Translation gives CASSSTSGGLSYEQYF.

The genes are TRBV3-1 (or the pseudogene TRBV3-2) and TRBJ2-3; D is unclear. CDR3 size: 14 residues. V was trimmed by 1 base and J by 2 bases, leaving 7 bases between them. Germline CDR1 reads LGHDT; CDR2 reads YNNKEL (reference sequence). CDR3 nucleotides: TGTGCCAGCAGCCAAGGTCCAGACACAGATACGCAGTATTTT. Protein: CASSQGPDTDTQYF.

This clone was detected once. V is TRBV2 and J is TRBJ1-1; 7 bases are a match to TRBD1. J was trimmed by 4 bases and V by 10 bases; bases with no gene match: 9. There are 13 residues in the CDR3. Looked up from germline, CDR1 is SNHLY and CDR2 is FYNNEI. CDR3 loop: CAIPGSGGTEAFF. In DNA form, the CDR3 reads TGTGCCATCCCGGGTTCAGGGGGCACTGAAGCTTTCTTT.